The clone carrying this T cell receptor (beta chain) was counted once. Its antigen remains unknown. None of the donors, who were healthy HIV-negative adults, had recently had acute infections or vaccinations. CD4+ cells were split into CD45RA+ naive and CD45RA-negative memory subsets. The sample originates from a study of shared clonotypes between healthy human individuals. Germline V gene lookup returns CDR1 MNHEY and CDR2 SMNVEV (reference sequence). The CDR3 contains 18 residues. J lost 0 bases, V lost 2 bases, and 3 bases had no gene match. Clones were read by immunoSEQ multiplex PCR, and TCRdb kept only the in-frame ones, dropping some. Of 1.6 million or so clones in the sample, approximately 98.5% were seen once. Study outcomes and limitations: Sampling used blood alone; tissue repertoires probably differ. What naive subsets generally showed was a larger estimated richness than memory subsets showed.

The specimen sequenced was naive CD4+ T cells sorted from blood. The subset is: CD45RA+ positively selected. The TCR originated in a man under 40 in good health. V usage is TRBV27 and J usage is TRBJ2-3; 15 bases align to TRBD2. CDR3 DNA: TGTGCCAGCAGTTTAGGACTAGCGGGAGGGAAGAGCACAGATACGCAGTATTTT. This codes for CASSLGLAGGKSTDTQYF.